This TCR beta chain comes out of a study of T cell responses to AZD1222 COVID-19 vaccine. Study outcomes and limitations: Repertoires were sampled only after the peak T cell response.

Germline assignment: CDR1 SGHVS and CDR2 FQNEAQ. The CDR3 spans 15 residues. Trimming cost V 5 bases and J 4 bases, with 15 bases left between them. Concerning this clone: The target antigen is unknown.

Libraries were prepared by immunoSEQ multiplex PCR; TCRdb keeps only in-frame clonotypes and omits some of them. Of about 170,000 clones in the sample, 87% are singletons; the top ten hold about 1%. Sequences were derived from peripheral blood, sampled 28 days after the second AZD1222 dose. The sequence derives from an adult who received the AZD1222 COVID-19 vaccine. The chain uses TRBV7-8 and TRBJ2-1, with D uncertain. The CDR3 here is CASSPNRTLYNEQFF. For the CDR3, the DNA is TGTGCCAGCAGCCCCAACCGGACCCTGTACAATGAGCAGTTCTTC. Full variable domain (outside the CDR3, taken from reference TRBV7-8 and TRBJ2-1): GAGVSQSPRYKVAKRGQDVALRCDPISGHVSLFWYQQALGQGPEFLTYFQNEAQLDKSGLPSDRFFAERPEGSVSTLKIQRTQQEDSAVYLCASSPNRTLYNEQFFGPGTRLTVL.